The 26 T cell receptor beta chains listed next were all sequenced from one sample in a study of shared clonotypes between healthy human individuals. Sequencing was performed with immunoSEQ multiplex PCR; in TCRdb, only in-frame clones are kept and a portion is missing. The sample holds roughly 680,000 clones, 55% to 75% seen once. The specimen was memory CD4+ T cells sorted from blood. Subset denoted: CD45RA-negative fraction. The receptor set was obtained from a woman aged 25 to 39 in good health.

The V and J genes are TRBV28 and TRBJ2-1, with a weak D call TRBD2 (5 bases). The CDR3 runs 15 residues. Trimming left V 4 bases short and J 1 base short, with 11 bases between. Germline assignment: CDR1 MDHEN and CDR2 SYDVKM. The CDR3 protein is CASSSAEWSYNEQFF. CDR3 in DNA: TGTGCCAGCAGTTCAGCGGAGTGGTCCTACAATGAGCAGTTCTTC.

This chain links TRBV28 with TRBJ2-7; no definite D call. CDR1 is MDHEN, CDR2 SYDVKM, per germline. This CDR3 region has 11 residues. Trimming took off 3 bases at V and 8 bases at J, with 8 bases between the two ends. The DNA of the CDR3 is TGTGCCAGCAGTTTGGGTGAAAAGCAGTACTTC. Encoded protein: CASSLGEKQYF.

This chain links TRBV28 with TRBJ2-7; 16 bases fit TRBD2. Losses at the gene ends were 5 bases for V and 2 bases for J; bases not matched to a gene: 3. The CDR3 extends over 16 amino acids. Germline CDR1 and CDR2: MDHEN and SYDVKM. The CDR3 DNA reads as TGTGCCAGCAGTGGGGGACTAGCGGGAGGGGCCTACGAGCAGTACTTC. Its translation: CASSGGLAGGAYEQYF.

The chain is built from TRBV7-6 and TRBJ2-3, with TRBD2 matching 10 bases. V lost 0 bases to trimming and J lost 2 bases; unmatched junction nucleotides: 8. The CDR3 totals 18 residues. Germline V gene data show CDR1 as SGHVS and CDR2 as FNYEAQ. The CDR3 here is CASSLAPPAGGITDTQYF. DNA of the CDR3: TGTGCCAGCAGCTTAGCTCCACCAGCGGGAGGGATCACAGATACGCAGTATTTT.

This clone occurred a few times. The chain employs TRBV6-1 and TRBJ1-2, with D unclear. The germline V and J ends were trimmed by 6 bases and 3 bases, with 11 bases remaining between them. CDR3 length: 13 amino acids. The germline gives CDR1 MNHNS, CDR2 SASEGT. In DNA, the CDR3 is TGTGCCAGCAGCGAGCGAGGCTACTATGGCTACACCTTC. Amino acid sequence: CASSERGYYGYTF.

Points on this clone: Other DNA sequences in the sample encode the same CDR3. The chain couples TRBV10-1 to TRBJ1-1; D call uncertain. This CDR3 contains 13 residues. V was pared by 0 bases and J by 5 bases, with 7 bases between. In germline, CDR1 is WNHNN, CDR2 SYGVQD (reference sequence). CDR3 amino acids: CASSESGGTEAFF. The CDR3 DNA reads TGCGCCAGCAGTGAGTCGGGTGGGACTGAAGCTTTCTTT.

The chain combines TRBV9 with TRBJ2-7, with D possibly matching TRBD2 (6 bases). CDR1 and CDR2 from the germline V gene are SGDLS and YYNGEE. With 4 bases removed from V and 1 base from J, the gap between germline ends came to 15 bases. CDR3 length equals 15 residues. In DNA, the CDR3 is TGTGCCAGCAGCTTAGCGGCGAGCGGTTCCTACGAGCAGTACTTC. It translates to CASSLAASGSYEQYF.

This clone was detected a few times. The rearrangement links TRBV29-1 to TRBJ2-7, with a weak D call TRBD2 (5 bases). The V and J ends lost 4 bases and 2 bases respectively, with 24 bases between them. Germline CDR1 SQVTM, CDR2 ANQGSEA. This CDR3 contains 17 residues. CDR3: CSVVLGPQRHLPYEQYF. DNA for the CDR3: TGCAGCGTTGTTCTCGGACCTCAGCGGCACCTCCCCTACGAGCAGTACTTC.

The chain has TRBV9 and TRBJ1-3; D perhaps matches TRBD1 (6 bases). V was shortened by 0 bases and J by 2 bases, with 9 bases between the two germline ends. Germline V gene sequence: CDR1 SGDLS, CDR2 YYNGEE. The CDR3 totals 15 residues. The CDR3 nucleotides read TGTGCCAGCAGCGTAGGAAAGGGGGCTGGAAACACCATATATTTT. It encodes CASSVGKGAGNTIYF. The full variable domain, with the rest looked up from reference TRBV9 and TRBJ1-3, is DSGVTQTPKHLITATGQRVTLRCSPRSGDLSVYWYQQSLDQGLQFLIQYYNGEERAKGNILERFSAQQFPDLHSELNLSSLELGDSALYFCASSVGKGAGNTIYFGEGSWLTVV.

V and J are TRBV5-4 and TRBJ2-2, with TRBD1 identical over 9 bases. Trimming cost V 3 bases and J 5 bases; bases outside gene matches: 2. CDR1 is SGHNT, CDR2 YYREEE, per germline (reference sequence). CDR3 length: 14 amino acids. CDR3 in amino acids: CASSSGQGTGELFF. CDR3 sequence (DNA): TGTGCCAGCAGCTCTGGACAGGGGACCGGGGAGCTGTTTTTT.

The V and J genes are TRBV5-1 and TRBJ2-7; 7 bases align to TRBD1. This CDR3 is built from 15 residues. Germline values: CDR1 SGHRS, CDR2 YFSETQ. The V gene end was trimmed by 4 bases and the J gene end by 2 bases; junction bases not matched to a gene: 9. The CDR3 is CASSPTADRTYEQYF. The CDR3 coding sequence is TGCGCCAGCAGCCCGACGGCGGACAGGACCTACGAGCAGTACTTC.

This clone was found a few times. The chain links TRBV5-6 to TRBJ2-3; D remains unclear. V was trimmed by 4 bases and J by 2 bases, leaving 5 bases between them. CDR1 is SGHDT, CDR2 YYEEEE, per germline. The CDR3 covers 12 residues. CDR3 loop: CASSTHTDTQYF. The CDR3 DNA reads as TGTGCCAGCAGCACCCACACAGATACGCAGTATTTT.

This clone was found a few times. Other DNA variants within this sample encode the same CDR3. V and J are TRBV19 and TRBJ2-3, with D unclear. CDR1 is LNHDA and CDR2 is SQIVND in the germline V gene (reference sequence). V was trimmed by 3 bases and J by 0 bases, leaving 7 bases between them. This CDR3 is built from 14 residues. The CDR3 spells CASSMGRSTDTQYF. Written as DNA, the CDR3 is TGTGCCAGTAGTATGGGAAGGAGCACAGATACGCAGTATTTT.

The chain carries TRBV29-1 and TRBJ1-1, with a tentative D call TRBD1 (5 bases). V shed 4 bases and J shed 4 bases, with 10 bases lying between them. There are 12 residues in the CDR3. Germline loops: CDR1 SQVTM, CDR2 ANQGSEA. CDR3 residues: CSVVMGGTEAFF. CDR3 nucleotide sequence: TGCAGCGTTGTGATGGGGGGCACTGAAGCTTTCTTT.

This clone was found many times. The same CDR3 arises from other DNA sequences in this sample as well. The rearrangement uses TRBV7-3 and TRBJ1-1, with TRBD1 identical over 7 bases. With 5 bases clipped from V and 3 bases from J, the junction kept 3 bases outside the gene matches. Per germline, CDR1 SGHTA and CDR2 FQGTGA. The CDR3 is 13 residues long. The DNA of the CDR3 is TGTGCCAGCAGCGCTCAGGGGGACACTGAAGCTTTCTTT. Protein product: CASSAQGDTEAFF.

This clone was seen a handful of times. The V gene is TRBV29-1, the J gene TRBJ1-1, with D tentatively TRBD1 (5 bases). The CDR3 extends over 12 amino acids. Germline values: CDR1 SQVTM, CDR2 ANQGSEA. Trimming left V 4 bases short and J 10 bases short, with 16 bases between. CDR3: CSVVKGTEVAFF. In DNA, the CDR3 is TGCAGCGTTGTGAAAGGGACTGAAGTAGCTTTCTTT.

The chain recombines TRBV30 with TRBJ2-5; 9 bases line up with TRBD2. The length of the CDR3 is 15 residues. V gave up 2 bases and J gave up 2 bases; unmatched junction bases: 6. The germline V gene has CDR1 GTSNPN and CDR2 SVGIG (reference sequence). CDR3 nucleotide sequence: TGTGCCTGGAGTCTGGCGGGAGGGACACAAGAGACCCAGTACTTC. Protein: CAWSLAGGTQETQYF.

The genes are TRBV5-1 and TRBJ1-3; 9 bases are a match to TRBD1. Germline CDR1 is SGHRS and CDR2 is YFSETQ. The V gene end was trimmed by 4 bases and the J gene end by 4 bases; junction bases not matched to a gene: 3. The CDR3 runs to 14 residues. CDR3 sequence reads: CASSGGTGGNTIYF. The CDR3 DNA reads as TGCGCCAGCAGCGGCGGGACAGGGGGAAACACCATATATTTT. Together with reference TRBV5-1 and TRBJ1-3, the CDR3 gives the full variable domain: KAGVTQTPRYLIKTRGQQVTLSCSPISGHRSVSWYQQTPGQGLQFLFEYFSETQRNKGNFPGRFSGRQFSNSRSEMNVSTLELGDSALYLCASSGGTGGNTIYFGEGSWLTVV.

In its sample, this clone was seen once. At the DNA level, this CDR3 is encoded by other sequences in the same sample as well. The chain combines TRBV11-2 with TRBJ1-1; D may be TRBD1 (5 bases). There are 13 residues in the CDR3. The V end lost 5 bases, the J end lost 0 bases, and 7 bases lay between the germline ends. Per germline, CDR1 SGHAT and CDR2 FQNNGV. The CDR3 bases are TGTGCCAGCAGCCTAGGGGTGAACACTGAAGCTTTCTTT. Protein: CASSLGVNTEAFF.

This clone has only a few counts. The chain uses TRBV7-7 and TRBJ2-7, with 7 bases identical to TRBD1. V trimming: 5 bases; J trimming: 4 bases; junction bases outside the gene matches: 5. Germline CDR1 SSHAT, CDR2 FNYEAQ (reference sequence). This CDR3 has 13 amino acids. The CDR3 bases are TGTGCCAGCAGCCGGGGACAGAATTACGAGCAGTACTTC. Residues: CASSRGQNYEQYF.

The J gene is TRBJ2-7, the V gene TRBV6-5; D gene unclear. V was clipped by 5 bases and J by 2 bases, with 10 bases between them. The germline CDR1 and CDR2 sequences are MNHEY and SVGAGI. The CDR3 totals 13 residues. CDR3 protein: CASSPGLTYEQYF. In nucleotides, the CDR3 is TGTGCCAGCAGTCCCGGCTTAACCTACGAGCAGTACTTC.

The table lists this clone with a few counts. This chain uses TRBV4-2 with TRBJ1-1; the match to TRBD1 covers 7 bases. The ends lost 1 base at V and 3 bases at J; junction bases unmatched: 8. Looked up from germline, CDR1 is LGHNA and CDR2 is YNFKEQ. CDR3 length equals 16 residues. The CDR3 nucleotides read TGTGCCAGCAGCCAAGGACAGGGTGTTCTGGACACTGAAGCTTTCTTT. Translating it yields CASSQGQGVLDTEAFF.

This sequence joins TRBV6-5 and TRBJ1-1; TRBD1 aligns across 7 bases. V shed 4 bases and J 3 bases; nucleotides not matched to a gene: 11. Looked up from germline, CDR1 is MNHEY and CDR2 is SVGAGI. The CDR3 is made up of 16 amino acids. The CDR3, as DNA: TGTGCCAGCAGTTCTTCATTCGGGACAGTCGACACTGAAGCTTTCTTT. This encodes CASSSSFGTVDTEAFF.

The CDR3 protein is CASSSNGLAGGSYNEQFF. Here the CDR3 DNA reads TGTGCCAGCAGCTCCAACGGGCTAGCGGGCGGCTCCTACAATGAGCAGTTCTTC. V is TRBV7-3 and J is TRBJ2-1; 8 bases are shared with TRBD2. V gave up 4 bases and J gave up 0 bases; unmatched junction bases: 11. CDR1 SGHTA and CDR2 FQGTGA come from the germline V gene. CDR3 length: 18 residues.

V is TRBV10-3 and J is TRBJ2-7, with a tentative D call TRBD2 (7 bases). The ends were cut back, 5 bases at V and 4 bases at J, with 18 bases in the middle. From germline, CDR1 is ENHRY and CDR2 SYGVKD. The CDR3 contains 15 residues. The CDR3 region is CAISPRGAPRYEQYF. The CDR3 nucleotides read TGTGCCATCAGTCCACGGGGGGCTCCTAGGTACGAGCAGTACTTC.

In regard to this clone: Since a far larger clone is one base different, this is likely a read error. The chain is built from TRBV6-1 and TRBJ2-2; D is possibly TRBD1 (6 bases). Germline CDR1 MNHNS, CDR2 SASEGT. This CDR3 is 13 amino acids long. The CDR3 region is CATQGIGTEELFF. CDR3 sequence (DNA): TGTGCAACCCAGGGGATAGGCACCGAGGAGCTGTTTTTT.